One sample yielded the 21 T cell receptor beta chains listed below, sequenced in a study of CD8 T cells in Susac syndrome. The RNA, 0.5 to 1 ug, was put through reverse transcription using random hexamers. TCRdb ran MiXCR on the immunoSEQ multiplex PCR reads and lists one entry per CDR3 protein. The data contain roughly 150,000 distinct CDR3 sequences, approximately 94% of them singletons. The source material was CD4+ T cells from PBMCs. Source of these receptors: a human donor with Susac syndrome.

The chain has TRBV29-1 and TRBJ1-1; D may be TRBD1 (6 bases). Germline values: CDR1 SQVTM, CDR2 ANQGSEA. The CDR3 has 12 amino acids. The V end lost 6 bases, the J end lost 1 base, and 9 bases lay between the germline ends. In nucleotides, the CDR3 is TGCAGCGTATACAGGGAGAACACTGAAGCTTTCTTT. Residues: CSVYRENTEAFF. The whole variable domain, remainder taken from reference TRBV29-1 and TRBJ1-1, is SAVISQKPSRDICQRGTSLTIQCQVDSQVTMMFWYRQQPGQSLTLIATANQGSEATYESGFVIDKFPISRPNLTFSTLTVSNMSPEDSSIYLCSVYRENTEAFFGQGTRLTVV.

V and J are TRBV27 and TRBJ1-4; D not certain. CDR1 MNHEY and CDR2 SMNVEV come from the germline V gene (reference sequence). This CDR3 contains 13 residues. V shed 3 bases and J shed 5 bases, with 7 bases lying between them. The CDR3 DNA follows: TGTGCCAGCAGTTTGGGAATAAATGAAAAACTGTTTTTT. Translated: CASSLGINEKLFF.

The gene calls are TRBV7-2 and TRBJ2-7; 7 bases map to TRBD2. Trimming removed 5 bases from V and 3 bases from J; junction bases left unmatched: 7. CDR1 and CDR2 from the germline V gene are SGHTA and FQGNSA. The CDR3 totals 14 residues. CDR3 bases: TGTGCCAGCAGCCCCTCTAGCGGAAACTACGAGCAGTACTTC. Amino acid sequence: CASSPSSGNYEQYF. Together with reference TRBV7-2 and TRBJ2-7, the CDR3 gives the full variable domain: GAGVSQSPSNKVTEKGKDVELRCDPISGHTALYWYRQSLGQGLEFLIYFQGNSAPDKSGLPSDRFSAERTGGSVSTLTIQRTQQEDSAVYLCASSPSSGNYEQYFGPGTRLTVT.

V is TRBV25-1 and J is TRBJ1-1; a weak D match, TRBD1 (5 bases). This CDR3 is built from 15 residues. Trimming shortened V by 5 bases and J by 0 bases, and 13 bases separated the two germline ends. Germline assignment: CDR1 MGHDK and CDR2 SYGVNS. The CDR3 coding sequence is TGTGCCAGCAGTCTCCGGGGCATATTGAACACTGAAGCTTTCTTT. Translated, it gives CASSLRGILNTEAFF. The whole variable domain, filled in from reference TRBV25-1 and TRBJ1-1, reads EADIYQTPRYLVIGTGKKITLECSQTMGHDKMYWYQQDPGMELHLIHYSYGVNSTEKGDLSSESTVSRIRTEHFPLTLESARPSHTSQYLCASSLRGILNTEAFFGQGTRLTVV.

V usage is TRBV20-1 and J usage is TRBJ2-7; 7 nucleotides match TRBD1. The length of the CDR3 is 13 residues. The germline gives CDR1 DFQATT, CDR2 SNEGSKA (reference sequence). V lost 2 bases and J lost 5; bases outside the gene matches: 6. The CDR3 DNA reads TGCAGTGCTAGAAAGGGGGCGCAGGACGAGCAGTACTTC. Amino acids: CSARKGAQDEQYF.

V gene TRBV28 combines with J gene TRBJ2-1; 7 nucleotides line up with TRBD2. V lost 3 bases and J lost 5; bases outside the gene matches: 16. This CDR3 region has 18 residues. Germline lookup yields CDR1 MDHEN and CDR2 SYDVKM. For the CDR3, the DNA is TGTGCCAGCAGTTTGGGCCCTAGCGGCCAGCGACAAAACAATGAGCAGTTCTTC. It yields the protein CASSLGPSGQRQNNEQFF.

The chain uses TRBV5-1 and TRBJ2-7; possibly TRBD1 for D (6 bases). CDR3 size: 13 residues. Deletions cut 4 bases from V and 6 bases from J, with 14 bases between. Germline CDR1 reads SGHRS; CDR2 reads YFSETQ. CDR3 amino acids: CASSVTGYGEQYF. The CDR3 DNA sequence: TGCGCCAGCAGCGTTACAGGGTACGGCGAGCAGTACTTC. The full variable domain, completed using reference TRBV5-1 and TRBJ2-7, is KAGVTQTPRYLIKTRGQQVTLSCSPISGHRSVSWYQQTPGQGLQFLFEYFSETQRNKGNFPGRFSGRQFSNSRSEMNVSTLELGDSALYLCASSVTGYGEQYFGPGTRLTVT.

The CDR3 loop reads CASSLMLGAGETQYF. Here the CDR3 DNA reads TGTGCCAGCAGCCTCATGCTAGGGGCGGGAGAGACCCAGTACTTC. The chain is built from TRBV7-2 and TRBJ2-5; either TRBD1 or TRBD2 may fit D (5 bases each). CDR1 is SGHTA and CDR2 is FQGNSA in the germline V gene. Trimming left V 5 bases short and J 4 bases short, with 17 bases between. CDR3 length: 15 amino acids.

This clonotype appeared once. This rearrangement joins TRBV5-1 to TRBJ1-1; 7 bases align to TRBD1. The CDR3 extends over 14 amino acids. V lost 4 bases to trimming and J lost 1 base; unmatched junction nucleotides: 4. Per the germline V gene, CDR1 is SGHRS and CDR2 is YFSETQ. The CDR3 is CASSPSGGNTEAFF. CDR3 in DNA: TGCGCCAGCAGCCCCTCAGGGGGGAACACTGAAGCTTTCTTT.

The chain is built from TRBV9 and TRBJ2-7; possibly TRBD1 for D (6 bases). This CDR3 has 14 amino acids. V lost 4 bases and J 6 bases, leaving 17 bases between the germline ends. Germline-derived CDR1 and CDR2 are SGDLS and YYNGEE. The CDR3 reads CASSTYPRGGEQYF. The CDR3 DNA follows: TGTGCCAGCAGCACCTACCCCAGAGGGGGCGAGCAGTACTTC. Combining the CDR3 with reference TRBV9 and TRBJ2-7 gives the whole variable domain DSGVTQTPKHLITATGQRVTLRCSPRSGDLSVYWYQQSLDQGLQFLIQYYNGEERAKGNILERFSAQQFPDLHSELNLSSLELGDSALYFCASSTYPRGGEQYFGPGTRLTVT.

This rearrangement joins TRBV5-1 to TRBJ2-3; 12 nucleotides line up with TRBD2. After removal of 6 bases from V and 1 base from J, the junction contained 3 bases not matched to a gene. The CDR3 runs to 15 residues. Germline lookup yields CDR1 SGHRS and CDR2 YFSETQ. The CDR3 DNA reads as TGCGCCAGCAACGGACTAGCGGGACGCACAGATACGCAGTATTTT. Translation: CASNGLAGRTDTQYF. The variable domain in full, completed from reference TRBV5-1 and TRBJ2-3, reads KAGVTQTPRYLIKTRGQQVTLSCSPISGHRSVSWYQQTPGQGLQFLFEYFSETQRNKGNFPGRFSGRQFSNSRSEMNVSTLELGDSALYLCASNGLAGRTDTQYFGPGTRLTVL.

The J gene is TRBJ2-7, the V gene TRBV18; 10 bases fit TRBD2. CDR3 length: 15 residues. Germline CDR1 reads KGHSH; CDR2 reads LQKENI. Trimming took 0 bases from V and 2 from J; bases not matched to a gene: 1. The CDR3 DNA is TGTGCCAGCTCACCACCCACTAGCGGGACCTACGAGCAGTACTTC. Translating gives CASSPPTSGTYEQYF. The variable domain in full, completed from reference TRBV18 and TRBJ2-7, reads NAGVMQNPRHLVRRRGQEARLRCSPMKGHSHVYWYRQLPEEGLKFMVYLQKENIIDESGMPKERFSAEFPKEGPSILRIQQVVRGDSAAYFCASSPPTSGTYEQYFGPGTRLTVT.

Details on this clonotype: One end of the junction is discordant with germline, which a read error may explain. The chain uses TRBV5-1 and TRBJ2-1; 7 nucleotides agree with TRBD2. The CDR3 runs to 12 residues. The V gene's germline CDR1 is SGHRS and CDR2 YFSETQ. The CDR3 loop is CASSLEREGRVF. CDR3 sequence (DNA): TGCGCCAGCAGCTTGGAAAGGGAGGGGAGGGTCTTC.

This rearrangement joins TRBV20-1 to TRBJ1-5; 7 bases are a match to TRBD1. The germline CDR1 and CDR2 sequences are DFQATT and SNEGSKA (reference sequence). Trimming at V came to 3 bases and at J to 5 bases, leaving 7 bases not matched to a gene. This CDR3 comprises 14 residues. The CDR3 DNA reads TGCAGTGCTAGGAGGGGGCAGAGGGATCAGCCCCAGCATTTT. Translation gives CSARRGQRDQPQHF.

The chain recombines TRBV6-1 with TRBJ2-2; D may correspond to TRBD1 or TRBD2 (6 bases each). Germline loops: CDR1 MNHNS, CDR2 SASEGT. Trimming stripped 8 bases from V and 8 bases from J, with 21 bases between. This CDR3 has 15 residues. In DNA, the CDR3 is TGTGCCAGCCTACGACCTACAGGGAGGCAGGGGGAGCTGTTTTTT. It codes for CASLRPTGRQGELFF.

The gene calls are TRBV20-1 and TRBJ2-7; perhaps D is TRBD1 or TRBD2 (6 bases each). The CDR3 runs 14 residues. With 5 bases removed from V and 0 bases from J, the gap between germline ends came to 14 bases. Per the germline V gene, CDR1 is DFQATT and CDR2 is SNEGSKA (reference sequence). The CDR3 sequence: CSAFPGGHSYEQYF. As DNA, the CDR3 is TGCAGTGCTTTCCCCGGGGGCCACTCCTACGAGCAGTACTTC.

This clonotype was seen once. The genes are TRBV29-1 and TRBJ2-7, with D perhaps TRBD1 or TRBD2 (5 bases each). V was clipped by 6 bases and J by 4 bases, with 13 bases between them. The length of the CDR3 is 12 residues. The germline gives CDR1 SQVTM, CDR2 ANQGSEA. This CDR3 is CSVGRESYEQYF. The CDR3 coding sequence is TGCAGCGTGGGACGCGAGAGTTACGAGCAGTACTTC.

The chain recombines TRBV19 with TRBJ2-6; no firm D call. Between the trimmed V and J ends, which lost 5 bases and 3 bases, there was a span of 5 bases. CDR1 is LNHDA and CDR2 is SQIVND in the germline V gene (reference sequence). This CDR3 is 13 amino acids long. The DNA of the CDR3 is TGTGCCAGTAGTTCCTATGGGGCCAACGTCCTGACTTTC. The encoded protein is CASSSYGANVLTF.

CDR3 loop: CASSSSGRGNEQYF. Here the CDR3 DNA reads TGTGCCAGCAGCTCCAGCGGGAGAGGAAACGAGCAGTACTTC. The V and J genes are TRBV7-9 and TRBJ2-7; 8 positions agree with TRBD2. After removal of 4 bases from V and 5 bases from J, the junction contained 7 bases not matched to a gene. CDR1 and CDR2 from the germline V gene are SEHNR and FQNEAQ (reference sequence). This CDR3 comprises 14 residues.

Here the CDR3 reads CATSGQLAGGSSEQFF. The CDR3, as DNA: TGTGCCACCAGTGGCCAGCTAGCGGGAGGTAGCAGTGAGCAGTTCTTC. The chain is built from TRBV24-1 and TRBJ2-1; 11 bases are shared with TRBD2. CDR1 is KGHDR and CDR2 is SFDVKD in the germline V gene. The V segment lost 5 bases and the J segment 9 bases; nucleotides outside the gene matches: 11. The CDR3 loop spans 16 amino acids.

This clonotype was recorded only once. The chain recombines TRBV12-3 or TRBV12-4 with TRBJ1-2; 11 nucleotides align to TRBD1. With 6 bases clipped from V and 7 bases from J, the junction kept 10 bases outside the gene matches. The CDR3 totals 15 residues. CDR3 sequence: CASRPRTGGPAGYTF. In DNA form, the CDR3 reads TGTGCCAGCAGACCCCGGACAGGGGGCCCGGCTGGCTACACCTTC.